This T cell receptor (beta chain) came from a study of cytomegalovirus exposure and HLA in healthy donors. Generated by immunoSEQ multiplex PCR, the TCRdb table keeps only in-frame clones and is missing some. The sample shows approximately 180,000 clones, 86% of them seen only once. This CDR3 contains 14 residues. Germline V lookup: CDR1 GTSNPN, CDR2 SVGIG (reference sequence). The V gene lost 0 bases and the J gene lost 0 bases, with 7 bases spanning the gap. The sample was PBMCs. The V and J genes are TRBV30 and TRBJ2-3; D is perhaps TRBD1 (5 bases). The source of this sequence is a man between 18 and 29 years old in good health and CMV-seropositive. The CDR3 DNA reads TGTGCCTGGAGTGTAGGACAAAGCACAGATACGCAGTATTTT. Amino acids: CAWSVGQSTDTQYF.